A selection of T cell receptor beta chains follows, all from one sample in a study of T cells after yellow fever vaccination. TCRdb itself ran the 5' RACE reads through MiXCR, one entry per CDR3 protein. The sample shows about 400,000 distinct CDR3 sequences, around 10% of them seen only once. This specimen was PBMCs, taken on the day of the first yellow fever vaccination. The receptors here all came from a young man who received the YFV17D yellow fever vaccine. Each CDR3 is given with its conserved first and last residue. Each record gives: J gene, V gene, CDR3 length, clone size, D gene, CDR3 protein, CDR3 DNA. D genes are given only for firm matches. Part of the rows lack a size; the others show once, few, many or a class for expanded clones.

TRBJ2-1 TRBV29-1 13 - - CSVLRISYNEQFF TGCAGCGTACTAAGGATTTCCTACAATGAGCAGTTCTTC
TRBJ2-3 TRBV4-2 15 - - CASSQDVAGIDTQYF TGTGCCAGCAGCCAAGATGTGGCAGGGATAGATACGCAGTATTTT
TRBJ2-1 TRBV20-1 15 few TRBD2 CSARDPGGAYNEQFF TGCAGTGCTAGAGACCCCGGGGGGGCCTACAATGAGCAGTTCTTC
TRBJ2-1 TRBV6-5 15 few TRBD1 CASSYGQGAGDEQFF TGTGCCAGCAGCTACGGACAGGGGGCGGGAGATGAGCAGTTCTTC
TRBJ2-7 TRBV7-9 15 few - CASTWGDTRAFGQYF TGTGCCAGCACCTGGGGGGACACACGAGCATTTGGGCAGTACTTC
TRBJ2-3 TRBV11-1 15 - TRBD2 CASSLRGGSTDTQYF TGTGCCAGCAGCTTACGCGGGGGGAGCACAGATACGCAGTATTTT
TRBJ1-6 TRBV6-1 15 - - CASSEVGGPNSPLHF TGTGCCAGCAGTGAAGTAGGAGGGCCTAATTCACCCCTCCACTTT
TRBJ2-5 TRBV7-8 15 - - CASSPLGGGEETQYF TGTGCCAGCAGCCCTCTAGGGGGCGGGGAAGAGACCCAGTACTTC
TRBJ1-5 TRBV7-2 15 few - CASSLETGLNQPQHF TGTGCCAGCAGCTTAGAAACAGGACTAAATCAGCCCCAGCATTTT
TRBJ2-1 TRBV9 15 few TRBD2 CASGQYGGGADEQFF TGTGCCAGCGGGCAATATGGCGGGGGTGCCGATGAGCAGTTCTTC
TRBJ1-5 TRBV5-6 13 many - CASSLSWDQPQHF TGTGCCAGCAGCTTGTCCTGGGATCAGCCCCAGCATTTT
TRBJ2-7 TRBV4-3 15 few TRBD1 CASSQDTRQGDEQYF TGCGCCAGCAGCCAAGATACCCGACAGGGAGACGAGCAGTACTTC
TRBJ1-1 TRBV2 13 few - CASSEQANTEAFF TGTGCCAGCAGTGAACAGGCGAACACTGAAGCTTTCTTT
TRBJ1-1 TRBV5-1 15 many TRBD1 CASSLTGDRNTEAFF TGCGCCAGCAGCTTGACAGGGGACAGGAACACTGAAGCTTTCTTT
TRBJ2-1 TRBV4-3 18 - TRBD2 CASSQVPPGQRGNNEQFF TGCGCCAGCAGCCAAGTTCCCCCGGGCCAGCGGGGGAACAATGAGCAGTTCTTC
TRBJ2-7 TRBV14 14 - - CASSRGPNPTEQYF TGTGCCAGCAGCCGTGGACCGAACCCGACGGAACAGTACTTC
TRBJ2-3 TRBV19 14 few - CASSIGWATDTQYF TGTGCCAGTAGTATAGGCTGGGCCACAGATACGCAGTATTTT
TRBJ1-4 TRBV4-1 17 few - CASSQRRYQATNEKLFF TGCGCCAGCAGCCAAAGACGATATCAGGCAACTAATGAAAAACTGTTTTTT
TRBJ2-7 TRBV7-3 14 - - CASSLARGSYEQYF TGTGCCAGCAGCTTGGCCCGAGGGTCCTACGAGCAGTACTTC
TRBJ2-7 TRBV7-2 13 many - CASSRVLGYEQYF TGTGCCAGCAGCAGGGTGTTGGGCTACGAGCAGTACTTC
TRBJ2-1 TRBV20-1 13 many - CSARDPGDNEQFF TGCAGTGCCCGGGACCCCGGGGACAATGAGCAGTTCTTC
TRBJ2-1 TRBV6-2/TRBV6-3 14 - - CASSYLPKYNEQFF TGTGCCAGCAGTTACCTCCCCAAATACAATGAGCAGTTCTTC
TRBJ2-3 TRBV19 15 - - CASSITGGRTDTQYF TGTGCCAGTAGTATAACGGGGGGCCGCACAGATACGCAGTATTTT
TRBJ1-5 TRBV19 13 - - CASSIAGTQPQHF TGTGCCAGTAGTATTGCAGGGACCCAGCCCCAGCATTTT
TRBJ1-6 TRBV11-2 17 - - CASSPWGGSSYNSPLHF TGTGCCAGCAGCCCTTGGGGGGGGAGCTCCTATAATTCACCCCTCCACTTT
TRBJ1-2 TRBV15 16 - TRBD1 CATSTRWTGGQNGYTF TGTGCCACCAGCACCCGCTGGACAGGGGGACAGAATGGCTACACCTTC
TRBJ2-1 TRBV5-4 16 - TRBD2 CASSYPGGFSYNEQFF TGTGCCAGCAGCTATCCGGGAGGTTTCTCCTACAATGAGCAGTTCTTC
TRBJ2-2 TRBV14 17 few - CASSQPPTGLNTGELFF TGTGCCAGCAGCCAACCTCCGACAGGACTTAACACCGGGGAGCTGTTTTTT
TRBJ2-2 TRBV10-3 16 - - CAISESVAGGIRELFF TGTGCCATCAGTGAGTCTGTAGCCGGGGGAATCCGGGAGCTGTTTTTT
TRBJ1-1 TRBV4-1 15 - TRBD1 CASSQTDRVGTEAFF TGCGCCAGCAGCCAAACGGACAGGGTGGGCACTGAAGCTTTCTTT
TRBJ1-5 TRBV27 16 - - CASSLSPGPAGRPQHF TGTGCCAGCAGTTTATCCCCGGGCCCCGCCGGTCGGCCCCAGCATTTT
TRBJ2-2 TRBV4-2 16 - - CASSQGAPENTGELFF TGTGCCAGCAGCCAAGGGGCCCCAGAGAACACCGGGGAGCTGTTTTTT
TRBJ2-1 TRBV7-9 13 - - CASSPDSNNEQFF TGTGCCAGCAGCCCGGACAGTAACAATGAGCAGTTCTTC
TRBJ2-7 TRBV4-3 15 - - CASSVQVGVSYEQYF TGCGCCAGCAGCGTCCAAGTAGGGGTCTCATACGAGCAGTACTTC
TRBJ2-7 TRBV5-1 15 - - CASSLALSGAYEQYF TGCGCCAGCAGCTTGGCTCTATCAGGCGCCTACGAGCAGTACTTC
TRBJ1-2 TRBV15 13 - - CATSRETVDGYTF TGTGCCACCAGCAGAGAGACAGTGGATGGCTACACCTTC
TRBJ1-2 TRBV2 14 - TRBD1 CASRAGGMAYGYTF TGTGCCAGCCGGGCAGGGGGCATGGCCTATGGCTACACCTTC
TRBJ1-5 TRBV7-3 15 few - CASSHPRPSNQPQHF TGTGCCAGCAGCCACCCGAGGCCTAGCAATCAGCCCCAGCATTTT
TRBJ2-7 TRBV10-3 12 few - CATVNGGYEQYF TGTGCCACCGTGAATGGAGGCTACGAGCAGTACTTC
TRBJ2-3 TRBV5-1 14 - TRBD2 CASGAGRSTDTQYF TGCGCCAGCGGAGCGGGGCGTAGCACAGATACGCAGTATTTT
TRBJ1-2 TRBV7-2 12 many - CASSLAGYGYTF TGCGCCAGCAGCTTGGCCGGGTATGGCTACACCTTC
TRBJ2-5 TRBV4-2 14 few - CASSQEGPEETQYF TGTGCCAGCAGCCAAGAGGGGCCCGAAGAGACCCAGTACTTC
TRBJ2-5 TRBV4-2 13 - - CASSQPGAETQYF TGTGCCAGCAGCCAACCAGGAGCAGAGACCCAGTACTTC
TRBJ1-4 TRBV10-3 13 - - CAISPSGDEKLFF TGTGCCATCAGTCCGTCAGGGGATGAAAAACTGTTTTTT
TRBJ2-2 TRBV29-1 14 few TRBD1 CSVERGQGTGELFF TGCAGCGTTGAGAGGGGACAGGGCACCGGGGAGCTGTTTTTT
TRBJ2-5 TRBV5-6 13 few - CASSWGTEETQYF TGTGCCAGCAGCTGGGGAACAGAAGAGACCCAGTACTTC
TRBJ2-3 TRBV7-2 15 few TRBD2 CASSRTSGATDTQYF TGTGCCAGCAGCCGGACTAGCGGTGCCACAGATACGCAGTATTTT
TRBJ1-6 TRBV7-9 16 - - CASSLTWTSRRSPLHF TGTGCCAGCAGCTTAACTTGGACCAGCCGGCGTTCACCCCTCCACTTT
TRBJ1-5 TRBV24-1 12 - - CATSDPLGPQHF TGTGCCACCAGTGATCCGCTTGGGCCCCAGCATTTT
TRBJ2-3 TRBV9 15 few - CASSVDTASTDTQYF TGTGCCAGCAGCGTAGATACGGCCAGCACAGATACGCAGTATTTT
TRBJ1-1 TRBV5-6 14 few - CASSLGERGTEAFF TGTGCCAGCAGCTTGGGGGAGAGGGGCACTGAAGCTTTCTTT
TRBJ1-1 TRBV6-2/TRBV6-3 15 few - CASSLFASLNTEAFF TGTGCCAGCAGCCTATTCGCATCATTGAACACTGAAGCTTTCTTT
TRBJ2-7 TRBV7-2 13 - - CASSSATSYEQYF TGTGCCAGCAGCTCGGCCACCTCCTACGAGCAGTACTTC